This T cell receptor beta chain was observed in a study of CD8 T cells in Susac syndrome. CDR1 and CDR2 from the germline V gene are LNHDA and SQIVND (reference sequence). Trimming left V 6 bases short and J 5 bases short, with 10 bases between. The CDR3 sequence is 12 residues long. Reverse transcription of about 0.5 to 1 ug RNA used random hexamers. From the immunoSEQ multiplex PCR reads, TCRdb called clonotypes with MiXCR, one entry per CDR3 protein. Seen here are hundreds of thousands of distinct CDR3 sequences, about 96% observed once, and the top ten hold around 0.093%. This clonotype originated in a human donor with Susac syndrome. Material for sequencing was CD4+ T cells from PBMCs. This chain connects TRBV19 to TRBJ2-5; no definite D call. The CDR3 sequence: CASSRIGETQYF. For the CDR3, the DNA is TGTGCCAGTAGCCGTATAGGTGAGACCCAGTACTTC.